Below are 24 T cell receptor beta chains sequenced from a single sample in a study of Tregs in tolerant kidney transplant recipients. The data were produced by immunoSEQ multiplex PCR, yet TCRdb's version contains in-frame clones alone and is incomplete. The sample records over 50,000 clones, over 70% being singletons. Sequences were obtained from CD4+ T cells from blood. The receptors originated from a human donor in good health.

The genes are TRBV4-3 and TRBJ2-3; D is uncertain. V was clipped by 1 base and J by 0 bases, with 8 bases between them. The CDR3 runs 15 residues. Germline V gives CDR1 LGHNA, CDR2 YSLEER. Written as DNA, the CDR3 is TGCGCCAGCAGCCAAGTGGCCGGGAGCACAGATACGCAGTATTTT. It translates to CASSQVAGSTDTQYF.

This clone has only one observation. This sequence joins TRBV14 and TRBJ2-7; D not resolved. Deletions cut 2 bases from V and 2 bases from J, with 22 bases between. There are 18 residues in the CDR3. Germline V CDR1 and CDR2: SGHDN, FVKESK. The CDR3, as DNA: TGTGCCAGCAGCCAACGCCCCCGAATTGACCGTGAGGCCTACGAGCAGTACTTC. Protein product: CASSQRPRIDREAYEQYF.

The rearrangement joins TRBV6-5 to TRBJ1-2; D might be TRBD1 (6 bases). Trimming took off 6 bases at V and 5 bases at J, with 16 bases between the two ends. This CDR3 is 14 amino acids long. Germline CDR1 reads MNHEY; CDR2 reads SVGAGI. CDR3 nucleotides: TGTGCCAGCAGCCCGGGCAGGGGATGGTATGGCTACACCTTC. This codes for CASSPGRGWYGYTF.

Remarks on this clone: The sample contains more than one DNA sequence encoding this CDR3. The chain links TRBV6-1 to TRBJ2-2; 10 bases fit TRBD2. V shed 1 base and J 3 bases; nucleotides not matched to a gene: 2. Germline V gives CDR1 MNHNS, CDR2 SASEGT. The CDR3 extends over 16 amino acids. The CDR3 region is CASSEGTSGYTGELFF. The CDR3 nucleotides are TGTGCCAGCAGTGAAGGGACTAGCGGATACACCGGGGAGCTGTTTTTT.

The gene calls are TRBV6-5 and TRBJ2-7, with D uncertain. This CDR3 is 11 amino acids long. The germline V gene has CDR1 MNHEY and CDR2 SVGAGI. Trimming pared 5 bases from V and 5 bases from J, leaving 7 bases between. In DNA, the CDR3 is TGTGCCAGCAGTAGAAACGACGAGCAGTACTTC. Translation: CASSRNDEQYF.

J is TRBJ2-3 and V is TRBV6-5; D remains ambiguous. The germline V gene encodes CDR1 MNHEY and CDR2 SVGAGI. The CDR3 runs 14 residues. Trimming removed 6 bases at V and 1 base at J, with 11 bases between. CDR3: CASRRSIGTDTQYF. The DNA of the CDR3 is TGTGCCAGCAGGAGATCAATCGGCACAGATACGCAGTATTTT.

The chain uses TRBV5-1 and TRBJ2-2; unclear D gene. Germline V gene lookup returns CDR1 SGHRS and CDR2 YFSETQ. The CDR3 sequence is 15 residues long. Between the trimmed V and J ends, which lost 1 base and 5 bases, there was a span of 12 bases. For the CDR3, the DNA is TGCGCCAGCAGCTTGCGGCCGCTTGGTACCGGGGAGCTGTTTTTT. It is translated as CASSLRPLGTGELFF.

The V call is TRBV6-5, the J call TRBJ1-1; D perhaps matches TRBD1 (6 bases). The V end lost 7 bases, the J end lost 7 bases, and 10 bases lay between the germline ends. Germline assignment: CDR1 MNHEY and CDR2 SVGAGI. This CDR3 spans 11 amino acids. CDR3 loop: CASKRDIEAFF. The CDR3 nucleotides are TGTGCCAGCAAAAGGGACATTGAAGCTTTCTTT.

The CDR3 DNA is TGTGCCAGCAGCCCAAGAGGGGGCAATCAGCCCCAGCATTTT. Protein product: CASSPRGGNQPQHF. This rearrangement joins TRBV7-2 to TRBJ1-5; D perhaps matches TRBD1 (5 bases). Deletions cut 5 bases from V and 2 bases from J, with 10 bases between. CDR1 and CDR2 (germline): SGHTA, FQGNSA. The CDR3 has 14 amino acids.

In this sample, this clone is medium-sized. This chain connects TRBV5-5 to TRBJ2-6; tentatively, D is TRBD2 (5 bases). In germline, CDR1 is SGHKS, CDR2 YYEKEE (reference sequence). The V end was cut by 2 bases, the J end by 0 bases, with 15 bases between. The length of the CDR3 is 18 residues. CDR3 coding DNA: TGTGCCAGCAGCTTAGTAGGAGGTCGGGTCTCTGGGGCCAACGTCCTGACTTTC. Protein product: CASSLVGGRVSGANVLTF.

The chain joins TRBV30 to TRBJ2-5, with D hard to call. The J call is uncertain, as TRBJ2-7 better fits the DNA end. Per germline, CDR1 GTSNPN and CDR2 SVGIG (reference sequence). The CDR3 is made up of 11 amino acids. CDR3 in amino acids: CAWRRSYEQYF. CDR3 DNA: TGTGCCTGGCGTCGGTCCTACGAGCAGTACTTC.

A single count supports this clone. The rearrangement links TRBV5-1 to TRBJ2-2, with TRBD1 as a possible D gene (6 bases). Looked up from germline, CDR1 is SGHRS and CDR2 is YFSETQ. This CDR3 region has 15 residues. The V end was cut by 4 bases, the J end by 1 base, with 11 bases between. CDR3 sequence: CASSQGSWNTGELFF. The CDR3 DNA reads TGCGCCAGCAGCCAGGGGTCCTGGAACACCGGGGAGCTGTTTTTT.

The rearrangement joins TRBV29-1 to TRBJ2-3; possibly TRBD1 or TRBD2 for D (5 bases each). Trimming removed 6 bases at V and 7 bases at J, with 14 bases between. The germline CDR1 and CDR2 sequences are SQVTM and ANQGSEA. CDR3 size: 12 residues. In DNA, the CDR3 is TGCAGCGTCCCTTGGGACCTCAATACGCAGTATTTT. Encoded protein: CSVPWDLNTQYF.

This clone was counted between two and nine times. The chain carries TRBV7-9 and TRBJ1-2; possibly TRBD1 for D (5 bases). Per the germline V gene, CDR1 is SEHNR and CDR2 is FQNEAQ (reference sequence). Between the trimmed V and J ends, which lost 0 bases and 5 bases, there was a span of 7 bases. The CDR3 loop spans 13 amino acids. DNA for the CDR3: TGTGCCAGCAGCTTAGCGGGACCTTATGGCTACACCTTC. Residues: CASSLAGPYGYTF.

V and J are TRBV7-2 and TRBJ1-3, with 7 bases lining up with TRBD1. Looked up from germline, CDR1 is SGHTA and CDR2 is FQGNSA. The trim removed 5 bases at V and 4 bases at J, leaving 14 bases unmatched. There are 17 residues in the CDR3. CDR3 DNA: TGTGCCAGCAGCCAACGGGGACAGAACGTGGGCGGAAACACCATATATTTT. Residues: CASSQRGQNVGGNTIYF.

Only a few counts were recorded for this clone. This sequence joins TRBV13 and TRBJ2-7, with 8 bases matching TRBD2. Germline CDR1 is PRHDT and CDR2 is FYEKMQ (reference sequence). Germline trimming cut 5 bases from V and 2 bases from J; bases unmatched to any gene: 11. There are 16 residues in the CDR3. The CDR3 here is CASSPKSGSGTYEQYF. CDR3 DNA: TGTGCCAGCAGCCCAAAAAGCGGGAGTGGAACCTACGAGCAGTACTTC.

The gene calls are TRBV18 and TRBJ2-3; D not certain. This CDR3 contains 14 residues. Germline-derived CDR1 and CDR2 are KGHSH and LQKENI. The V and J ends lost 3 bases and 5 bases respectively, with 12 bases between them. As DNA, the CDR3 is TGTGCCAGCTCACCCAGCCTCAACGAAGATACGCAGTATTTT. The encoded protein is CASSPSLNEDTQYF.

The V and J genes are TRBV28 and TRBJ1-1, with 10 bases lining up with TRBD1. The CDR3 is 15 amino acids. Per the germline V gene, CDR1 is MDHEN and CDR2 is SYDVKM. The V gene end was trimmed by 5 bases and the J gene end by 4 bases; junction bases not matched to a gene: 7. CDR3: CASSQGQGWITEAFF. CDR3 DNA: TGTGCCAGCAGTCAGGGACAGGGGTGGATCACTGAAGCTTTCTTT.

The CDR3 nucleotides are TGTGCCAGCAGCTTACGAGGTTATAGCAATCAGCCCCAGCATTTT. It translates to CASSLRGYSNQPQHF. The chain carries TRBV5-8 and TRBJ1-5; D remains ambiguous. Trimming pared 2 bases from V and 0 bases from J, leaving 9 bases between. CDR1 and CDR2 from the germline V gene are SGHTS and YDEGEE. This CDR3 has 15 residues.

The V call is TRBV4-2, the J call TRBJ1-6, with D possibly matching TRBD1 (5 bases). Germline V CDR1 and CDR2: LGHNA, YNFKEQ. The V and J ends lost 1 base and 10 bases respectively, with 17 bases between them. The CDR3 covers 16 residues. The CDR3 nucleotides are TGTGCCAGCAGCCAAGGTGGGGGTGGACGAGGGTCACCCCTCCACTTT. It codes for CASSQGGGGRGSPLHF.

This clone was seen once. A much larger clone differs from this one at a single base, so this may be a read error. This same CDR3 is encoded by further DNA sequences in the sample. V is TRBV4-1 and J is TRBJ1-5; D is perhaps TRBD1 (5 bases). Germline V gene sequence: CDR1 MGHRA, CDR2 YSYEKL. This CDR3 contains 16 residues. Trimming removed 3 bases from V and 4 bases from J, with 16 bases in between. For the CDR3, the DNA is TGCGCCAGCAGCCATGCCGCGGGGGTGGAGAATCAGCCCCAGCATTTT. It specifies CASSHAAGVENQPQHF.

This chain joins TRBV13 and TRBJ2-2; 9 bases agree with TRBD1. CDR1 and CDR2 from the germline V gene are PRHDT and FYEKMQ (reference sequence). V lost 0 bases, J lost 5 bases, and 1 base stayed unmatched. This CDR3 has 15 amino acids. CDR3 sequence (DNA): TGTGCCAGCAGCTTAGGGACAGGGGGTACCGGGGAGCTGTTTTTT. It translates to CASSLGTGGTGELFF.

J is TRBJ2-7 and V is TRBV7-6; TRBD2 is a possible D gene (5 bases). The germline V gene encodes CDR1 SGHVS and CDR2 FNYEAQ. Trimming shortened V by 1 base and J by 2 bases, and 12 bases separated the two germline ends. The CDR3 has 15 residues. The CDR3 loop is CASSLGGWGTYEQYF. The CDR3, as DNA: TGTGCCAGCAGCTTAGGCGGGTGGGGAACCTACGAGCAGTACTTC.

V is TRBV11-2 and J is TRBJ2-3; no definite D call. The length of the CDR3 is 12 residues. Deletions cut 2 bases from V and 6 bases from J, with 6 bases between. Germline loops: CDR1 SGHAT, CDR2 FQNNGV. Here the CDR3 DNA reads TGTGCCAGCAGCTTACCACTGGATACGCAGTATTTT. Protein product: CASSLPLDTQYF. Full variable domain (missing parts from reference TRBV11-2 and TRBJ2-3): EAGVAQSPRYKIIEKRQSVAFWCNPISGHATLYWYQQILGQGPKLLIQFQNNGVVDDSQLPKDRFSAERLKGVDSTLKIQPAKLEDSAVYLCASSLPLDTQYFGPGTRLTVL.